The clone carrying this T cell receptor beta chain was counted only a few times. Antigen: not known. This sample stems from a study of tumor-infiltrating lymphocytes in primary liver carcinoma. Study in general: Patients underwent surgical resection for primary liver carcinoma. Male and female patients aged 30 to 69 years made up the cohort. Regarding the study as a whole: CD8+ and CD4+ repertoires went uncompared, the samples being bulk unsorted.

Germline DNA was also extracted, and blood RNA was taken from unsorted whole blood. Prior to surgery, roughly 4 milliliters of peripheral blood were drawn. TCR beta cDNA was made from 500 ng total RNA with a constant-region primer. Slightly modified ARM-PCR with three nested multiplex PCR rounds yielded TCR beta libraries. Investigators reported that the first two PCR rounds, at 10 cycles each, used TRBV1-TRBV30 forward primers with a C-beta reverse primer. TCRdb independently ran MiXCR on the multiplex PCR reads; one entry per CDR3 protein. This table holds approximately 300,000 distinct CDR3 sequences, roughly two thirds found once. CDR3 length equals 14 residues. The V and J ends lost 5 bases and 6 bases respectively, with 15 bases between them. CDR1 and CDR2 from the germline V gene are WNHNN and SYGVQD (reference sequence).

V usage is TRBV10-1 and J usage is TRBJ2-3, with D perhaps TRBD2 (6 bases). Sequencing used peripheral blood. The sequence was obtained from a man aged 35 to 55 with primary liver carcinoma and hepatitis B virus infection. CDR3 in DNA: TGCGCCAGCAGTCGGGAGAGGAGTGGGGATACGCAGTATTTT. Its translation: CASSRERSGDTQYF.